This TCR beta chain was documented in a study of regulatory T cells in long-lasting Graves disease. Study in general: Over-5-year antithyroid drug use with positive TSH receptor antibodies defined persistent Graves' disease in the study.

Time point: persistent/refractory GD, antithyroid drugs over 5 years with positive TRAb. PBMC-extracted RNA yielded the TCR library. CDR3 length equals 13 residues. The germline V and J ends were trimmed by 5 bases and 0 bases, with 8 bases remaining between them. Germline values: CDR1 DFQATT, CDR2 SNEGSKA (reference sequence). Investigators prepared the TCR beta libraries by applying iRepertoire HTBI primers and Arm-PCR of CDR3 regions. In the authors' workflow: Gene usage covered 50 to 75 TRBV and roughly 14 TRBJ segments. One entry per CDR3 protein results from TCRdb running MiXCR on the multiplex PCR reads. These V and J calls originate from TCRdb's pipeline instead of the authors' own analysis. Among 400,000 to 500,000 distinct CDR3 sequences listed, around 20% were seen once. This clonotype was observed many times.

The material sequenced was peripheral blood mononuclear cells (PBMCs), taken when the disease was refractory, from a patient treated with antithyroid drugs. The clonotype was recovered from a female donor with Graves disease. V is TRBV20-1 and J is TRBJ1-5; D is ambiguous. CDR3 region: CSARSFSNQPQHF. In DNA form, the CDR3 reads TGCAGTGCTCGATCCTTTAGCAATCAGCCCCAGCATTTT.